A selection of T cell receptor beta chains follows, all from one sample in a study of immune evolution from preneoplasia to lung adenocarcinoma. Some clones are missing from TCRdb's copy, which holds only in-frame ones; the method was immunoSEQ multiplex PCR. The repertoire holds several thousand clones, with about 72% as singletons. The sample comprised FFPE minimally invasive lung adenocarcinoma tissue. The receptors here all came from an older donor with lung adenocarcinoma. Each CDR3 is given with its conserved first and last residue. The order of the fields is clone size, D gene, J gene, V gene, CDR3 protein, CDR3 DNA. A D gene is named only where the DNA matches it firmly. Expanded clones are given a class, and other clones once, few, many or no size at all.

.	.	TRBJ2-5	TRBV5-1	CASSRSPEFGTQYF	TGCGCCAGCAGCCGATCCCCGGAATTCGGGACCCAGTACTTC
.	TRBD1	TRBJ1-2	TRBV7-8	CASSPGQDRNSYGYTF	TGTGCCAGCAGCCCAGGACAGGATAGGAATTCTTATGGCTACACCTTC
.	TRBD1	TRBJ1-5	TRBV30	CAWSEQGIQPQHF	TGTGCCTGGAGTGAACAGGGGATTCAGCCCCAGCATTTT
.	.	TRBJ1-5	TRBV28	CASSLVSGGGQPQHF	TGTGCCAGCAGTTTGGTGTCAGGAGGGGGTCAGCCCCAGCATTTT
.	.	TRBJ2-2	TRBV19	CASSIIGNTGELFF	TGTGCCAGTAGTATAATAGGGAACACCGGGGAGCTGTTTTTT
.	.	TRBJ1-5	TRBV19	CASSLNSNQPQHF	TGTGCCAGTAGTCTGAATAGCAATCAGCCCCAGCATTTT
few	.	TRBJ2-7	TRBV19	CASQDGGRYEQYF	TGTGCCAGCCAGGACGGCGGCCGTTACGAGCAGTACTTC
.	.	TRBJ2-7	TRBV2	CASSERWDGSYEQYF	TGTGCCAGCAGTGAAAGGTGGGACGGTTCCTACGAGCAGTACTTC
once	TRBD1	TRBJ1-3	TRBV10-3	CAISESGTGLSGNTIYF	TGTGCCATCAGTGAGTCCGGGACAGGGCTTTCTGGAAACACCATATATTTT
.	.	TRBJ2-5	TRBV29-1	CSVYTPRKETQYF	TGCAGCGTTTATACTCCCCGAAAAGAGACCCAGTACTTC
.	.	TRBJ2-1	TRBV7-9	CASSQPDGLNSYNEQFF	TGTGCCAGCAGCCAACCGGACGGCTTAAACTCCTACAATGAGCAGTTCTTC
.	TRBD2	TRBJ2-1	TRBV4-1	CASSNLSGRVQGEQFF	TGCGCCAGCAGTAACCTCAGCGGGAGGGTCCAGGGCGAGCAGTTCTTC
.	.	TRBJ1-3	TRBV4-1	CASSQDQRTGNTIYF	TGCGCCAGCAGCCAAGATCAGAGGACTGGAAACACCATATATTTT
once	.	TRBJ1-6	TRBV30	CAWRTPGSGSPLHF	TGTGCCTGGAGGACGCCGGGGTCAGGGTCACCCCTCCACTTT
.	.	TRBJ2-7	TRBV28	CASSLLRDEQYF	TGTGCCAGCAGTTTACTCAGGGACGAGCAGTACTTC
few	.	TRBJ2-1	TRBV6-6	CASSHPGSTGNEQFF	TGTGCCAGCAGTCACCCTGGCAGCACAGGGAATGAGCAGTTCTTC
.	.	TRBJ1-5	TRBV15	CATSRDRFLNQPQHF	TGTGCCACCAGCAGAGACAGGTTCCTAAATCAGCCCCAGCATTTT
.	.	TRBJ1-4	TRBV19	CASSTTGPTNDFNEKLFF	TGTGCCAGTAGCACGACAGGTCCGACCAATGATTTTAATGAAAAACTGTTTTTT
once	.	TRBJ2-3	TRBV4-1	CASSQRDRSGADTQYF	TGCGCCAGCAGCCAACGAGACAGGTCTGGGGCAGATACGCAGTATTTT
few	.	TRBJ1-5	TRBV19	CASSTPGSNQPQHF	TGTGCCAGTAGTACCCCAGGGAGCAATCAGCCCCAGCATTTT
.	.	TRBJ1-5	TRBV28	CASSLVPGNQPQHF	TGTGCCAGCAGTTTAGTACCGGGCAATCAGCCCCAGCATTTT
.	.	TRBJ2-7	TRBV18	CASSPGVVSYEQYF	TGTGCCAGCTCACCGGGAGTTGTGAGCTACGAGCAGTACTTC
once	.	TRBJ1-1	TRBV18	CASSLRTSDTEAFF	TGTGCCAGCTCACTCAGGACATCCGACACTGAAGCTTTCTTT
.	.	TRBJ1-2	TRBV25-1	CASSESAGVYGYTF	TGTGCCAGCAGTGAATCGGCAGGGGTCTATGGCTACACCTTC
.	TRBD1	TRBJ1-1	TRBV14	CASSQVSTGDTEAFF	TGTGCCAGCAGCCAAGTGTCCACAGGGGACACTGAAGCTTTCTTT
.	.	TRBJ2-3	TRBV6-5	CASSYSDTQYF	TGTGCCAGCAGTTACTCAGATACGCAGTATTTT
.	TRBD2	TRBJ2-3	TRBV15	CATSSDGVAGGGTDTQYF	TGTGCCACCAGCAGCGACGGAGTAGCGGGAGGAGGAACAGATACGCAGTATTTT
.	.	TRBJ1-1	TRBV18	CASSPDMNTEAFF	TGTGCCAGCTCACCTGACATGAACACTGAAGCTTTCTTT
.	.	TRBJ2-5	TRBV19	CASSMRSGRVGETQYF	TGTGCCAGTAGTATGAGGAGCGGCAGGGTCGGTGAGACCCAGTACTTC
.	.	TRBJ1-1	TRBV5-1	CASSIRSGEGTEAFF	TGCGCCAGCAGCATCCGATCGGGAGAGGGCACTGAAGCTTTCTTT
.	TRBD1	TRBJ2-7	TRBV27	CASRQGTVQYF	TGTGCCAGCAGACAGGGGACCGTGCAGTACTTC
once	.	TRBJ1-1	TRBV19	CASSILPEANTEAFF	TGTGCCAGTAGTATCCTTCCGGAGGCGAACACTGAAGCTTTCTTT
.	TRBD2	TRBJ2-1	TRBV29-1	CSGGTPGGAGTYNEQFF	TGCAGCGGAGGAACGCCGGGCGGAGCGGGAACCTACAATGAGCAGTTCTTC
.	.	TRBJ2-4	TRBV30	CAWSRSSGDIQYF	TGTGCCTGGAGTAGGAGCTCGGGGGACATTCAGTACTTC
.	TRBD1	TRBJ1-1	TRBV28	CASQRTGQMNTEAFF	TGTGCCAGCCAGCGGACAGGTCAAATGAACACTGAAGCTTTCTTT
few	.	TRBJ2-7	TRBV11-2	CASSLDQGGRYEQYF	TGTGCCAGCAGCTTAGATCAAGGAGGGCGCTACGAGCAGTACTTC
.	.	TRBJ1-1	TRBV7-9	CASSWGGDEAFF	TGTGCCAGCAGCTGGGGCGGGGATGAAGCTTTCTTT
.	.	TRBJ1-1	TRBV30	CAWSGPVGNTEAFF	TGTGCCTGGAGTGGGCCGGTGGGGAACACTGAAGCTTTCTTT
once	TRBD2	TRBJ2-7	TRBV28	CASSPWTSGSTNEQYF	TGTGCCAGCAGTCCCTGGACTAGCGGGAGCACCAACGAGCAGTACTTC